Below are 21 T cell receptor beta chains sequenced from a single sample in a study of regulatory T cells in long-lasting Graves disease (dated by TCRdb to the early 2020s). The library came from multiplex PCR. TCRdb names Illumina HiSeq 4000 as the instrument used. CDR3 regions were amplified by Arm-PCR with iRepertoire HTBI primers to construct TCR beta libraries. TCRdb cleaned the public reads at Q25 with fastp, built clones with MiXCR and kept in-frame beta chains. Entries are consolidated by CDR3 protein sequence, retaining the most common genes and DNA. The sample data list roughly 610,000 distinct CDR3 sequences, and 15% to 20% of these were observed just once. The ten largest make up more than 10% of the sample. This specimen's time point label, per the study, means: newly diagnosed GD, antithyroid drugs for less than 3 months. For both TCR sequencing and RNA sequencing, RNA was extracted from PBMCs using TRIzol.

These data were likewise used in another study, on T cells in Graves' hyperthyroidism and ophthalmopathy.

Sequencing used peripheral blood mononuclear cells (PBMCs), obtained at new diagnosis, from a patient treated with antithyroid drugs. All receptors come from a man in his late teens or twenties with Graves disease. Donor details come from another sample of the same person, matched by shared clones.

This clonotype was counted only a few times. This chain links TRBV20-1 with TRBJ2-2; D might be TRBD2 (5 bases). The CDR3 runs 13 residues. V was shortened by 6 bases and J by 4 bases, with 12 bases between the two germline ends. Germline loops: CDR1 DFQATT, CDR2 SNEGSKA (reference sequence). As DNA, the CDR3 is TGCAGTGCCAACGGGGATGGCACCGGGGAGCTGTTTTTT. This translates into CSANGDGTGELFF.

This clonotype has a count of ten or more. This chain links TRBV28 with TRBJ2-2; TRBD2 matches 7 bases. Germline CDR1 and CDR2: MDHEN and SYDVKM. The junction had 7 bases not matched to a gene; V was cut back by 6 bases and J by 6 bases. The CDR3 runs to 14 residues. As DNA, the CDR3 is TGTGCCAGCAGAGCACGGGAGGATGCCGGGGAGCTGTTTTTT. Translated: CASRAREDAGELFF.

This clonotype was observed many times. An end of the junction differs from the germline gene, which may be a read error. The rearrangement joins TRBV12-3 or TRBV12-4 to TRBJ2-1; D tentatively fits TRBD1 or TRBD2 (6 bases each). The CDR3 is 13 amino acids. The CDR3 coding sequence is TGTGCCAGCACCCCTCTCCAGGACAGCGGGTTCCGCTTC. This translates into CASTPLQDSGFRF.

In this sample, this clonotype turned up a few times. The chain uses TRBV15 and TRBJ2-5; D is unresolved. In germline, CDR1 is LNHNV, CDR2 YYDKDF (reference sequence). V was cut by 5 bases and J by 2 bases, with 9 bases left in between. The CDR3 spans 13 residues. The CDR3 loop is CATSPTRQETQYF. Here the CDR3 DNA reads TGTGCCACCAGCCCGACCCGTCAAGAGACCCAGTACTTC.

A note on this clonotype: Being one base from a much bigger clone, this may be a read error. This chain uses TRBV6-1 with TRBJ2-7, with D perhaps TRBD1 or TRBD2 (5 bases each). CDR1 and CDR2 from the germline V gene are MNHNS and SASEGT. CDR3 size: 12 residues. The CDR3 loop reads CASWDGSHEQYF. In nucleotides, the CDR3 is TGTGCCAGCTGGGACGGCTCCCACGAGCAGTACTTC.

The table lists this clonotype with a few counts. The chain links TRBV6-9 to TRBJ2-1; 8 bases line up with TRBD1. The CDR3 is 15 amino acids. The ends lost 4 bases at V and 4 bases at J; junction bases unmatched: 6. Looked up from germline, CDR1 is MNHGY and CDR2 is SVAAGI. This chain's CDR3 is CASSSPGQDYNEQFF. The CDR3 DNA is TGTGCCAGCAGTTCGCCGGGACAGGATTACAATGAGCAGTTCTTC.

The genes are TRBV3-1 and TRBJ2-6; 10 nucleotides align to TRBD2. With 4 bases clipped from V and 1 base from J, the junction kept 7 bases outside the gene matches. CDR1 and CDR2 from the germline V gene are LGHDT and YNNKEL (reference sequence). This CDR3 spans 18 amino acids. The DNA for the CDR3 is TGTGCCAGCAGCCTAATTATAGCGGGAGGTTCTGGGGCCAACGTCCTGACTTTC. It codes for CASSLIIAGGSGANVLTF.

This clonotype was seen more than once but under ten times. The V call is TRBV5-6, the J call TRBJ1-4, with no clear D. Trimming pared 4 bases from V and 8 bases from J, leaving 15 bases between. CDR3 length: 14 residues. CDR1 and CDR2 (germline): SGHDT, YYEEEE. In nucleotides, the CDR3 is TGTGCCAGCAGCCCGGGTCTTGGGCAGGAAAAACTGTTTTTT. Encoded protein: CASSPGLGQEKLFF.

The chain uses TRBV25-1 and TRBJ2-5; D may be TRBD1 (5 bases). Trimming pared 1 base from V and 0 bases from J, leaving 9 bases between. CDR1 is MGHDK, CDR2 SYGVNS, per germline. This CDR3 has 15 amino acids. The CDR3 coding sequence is TGTGCCAGCAGTGAATGGAGACAGTACCAAGAGACCCAGTACTTC. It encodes CASSEWRQYQETQYF.

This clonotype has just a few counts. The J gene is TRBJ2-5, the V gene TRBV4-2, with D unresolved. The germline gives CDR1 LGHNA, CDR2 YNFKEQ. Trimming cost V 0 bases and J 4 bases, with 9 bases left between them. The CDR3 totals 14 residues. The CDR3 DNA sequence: TGTGCCAGCAGCCAAGAAGGGTCAACAGAGACCCAGTACTTC. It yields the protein CASSQEGSTETQYF.

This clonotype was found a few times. CDR3: CSAPSGSTDTQYF. The CDR3 bases are TGCAGTGCCCCTAGCGGGTCCACAGATACGCAGTATTTT. V and J are TRBV20-1 and TRBJ2-3; 8 nucleotides agree with TRBD2. V trimming: 6 bases; J trimming: 2 bases; junction bases outside the gene matches: 4. CDR1 and CDR2 (germline): DFQATT, SNEGSKA (reference sequence). The CDR3 has 13 residues.

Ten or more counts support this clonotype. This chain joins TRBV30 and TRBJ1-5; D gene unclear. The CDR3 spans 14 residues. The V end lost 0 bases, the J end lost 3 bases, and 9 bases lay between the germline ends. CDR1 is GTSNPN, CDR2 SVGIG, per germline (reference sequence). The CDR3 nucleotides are TGTGCCTGGAGTGTGGGCAGGTACAATCAGCCCCAGCATTTT. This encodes CAWSVGRYNQPQHF.

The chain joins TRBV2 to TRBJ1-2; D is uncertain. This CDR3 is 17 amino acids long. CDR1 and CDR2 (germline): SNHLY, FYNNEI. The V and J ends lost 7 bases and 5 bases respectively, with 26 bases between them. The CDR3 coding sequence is TGTGCCAGCACCCTCAGGAGCGGCGCTGTAGAAAAGTATGGCTACACCTTC. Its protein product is CASTLRSGAVEKYGYTF.

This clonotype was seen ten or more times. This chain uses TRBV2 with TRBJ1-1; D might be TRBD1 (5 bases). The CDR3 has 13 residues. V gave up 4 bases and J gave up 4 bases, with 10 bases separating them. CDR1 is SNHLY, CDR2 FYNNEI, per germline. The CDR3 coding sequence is TGTGCCAGCAGTGCCAGGGTGGTCACTGAAGCTTTCTTT. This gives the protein CASSARVVTEAFF.

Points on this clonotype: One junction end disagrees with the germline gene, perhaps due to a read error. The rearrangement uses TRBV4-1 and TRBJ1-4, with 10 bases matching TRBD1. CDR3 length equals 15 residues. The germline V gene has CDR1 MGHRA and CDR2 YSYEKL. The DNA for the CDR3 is TGTGCCAGCAGCCAAGCCGGGACAGGGGATGAAAAACTGTTTTTT. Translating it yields CASSQAGTGDEKLFF.

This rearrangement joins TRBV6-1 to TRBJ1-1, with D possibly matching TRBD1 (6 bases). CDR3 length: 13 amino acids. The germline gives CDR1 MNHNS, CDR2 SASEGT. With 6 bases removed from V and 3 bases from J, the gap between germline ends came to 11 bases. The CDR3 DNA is TGTGCCAGCAGGTCCGACAGGTACACTGAAGCTTTCTTT. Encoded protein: CASRSDRYTEAFF.

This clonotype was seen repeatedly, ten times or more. This CDR3 reads CASSLDSRGYTDTQYF. CDR3 nucleotides: TGTGCCAGCAGCTTGGACTCCCGGGGGTACACAGATACGCAGTATTTT. J is TRBJ2-3 and V is TRBV7-6; TRBD2 might be the D (6 bases). This CDR3 region has 16 residues. From germline, CDR1 is SGHVS and CDR2 FNYEAQ. The V gene lost 3 bases and the J gene lost 2 bases, with 15 bases spanning the gap.

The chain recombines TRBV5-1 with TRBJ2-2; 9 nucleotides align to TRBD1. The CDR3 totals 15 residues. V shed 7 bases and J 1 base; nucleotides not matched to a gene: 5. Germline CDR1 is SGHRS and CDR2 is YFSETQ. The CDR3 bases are TGCGCCAGCCACCCGGACAGGGGGAACACCGGGGAGCTGTTTTTT. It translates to CASHPDRGNTGELFF.

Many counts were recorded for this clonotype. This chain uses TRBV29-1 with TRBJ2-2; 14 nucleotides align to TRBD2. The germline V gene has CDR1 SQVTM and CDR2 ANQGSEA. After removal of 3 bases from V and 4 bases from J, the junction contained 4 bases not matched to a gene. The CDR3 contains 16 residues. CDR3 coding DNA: TGCAGCGTTGAGGGAGGACTAGCGGGAGGCACCGGGGAGCTGTTTTTT. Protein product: CSVEGGLAGGTGELFF.

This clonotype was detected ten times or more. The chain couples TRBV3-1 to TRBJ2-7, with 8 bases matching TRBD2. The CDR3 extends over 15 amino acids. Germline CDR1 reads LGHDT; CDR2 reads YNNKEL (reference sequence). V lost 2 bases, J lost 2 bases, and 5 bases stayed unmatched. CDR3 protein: CASSQPGLGAYEQYF. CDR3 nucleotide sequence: TGTGCCAGCAGCCAACCGGGACTAGGCGCCTACGAGCAGTACTTC.

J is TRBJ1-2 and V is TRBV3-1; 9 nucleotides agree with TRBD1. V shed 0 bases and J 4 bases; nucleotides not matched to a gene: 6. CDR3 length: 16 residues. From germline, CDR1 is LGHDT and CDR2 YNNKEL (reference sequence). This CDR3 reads CASSQDYHRGPYGYTF. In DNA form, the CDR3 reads TGTGCCAGCAGCCAAGACTATCACAGGGGGCCCTATGGCTACACCTTC. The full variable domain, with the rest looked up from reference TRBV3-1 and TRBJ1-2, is DTAVSQTPKYLVTQMGNDKSIKCEQNLGHDTMYWYKQDSKKFLKIMFSYNNKELIINETVPNRFSPKSPDKAHLNLHINSLELGDSAVYFCASSQDYHRGPYGYTFGSGTRLTVV.